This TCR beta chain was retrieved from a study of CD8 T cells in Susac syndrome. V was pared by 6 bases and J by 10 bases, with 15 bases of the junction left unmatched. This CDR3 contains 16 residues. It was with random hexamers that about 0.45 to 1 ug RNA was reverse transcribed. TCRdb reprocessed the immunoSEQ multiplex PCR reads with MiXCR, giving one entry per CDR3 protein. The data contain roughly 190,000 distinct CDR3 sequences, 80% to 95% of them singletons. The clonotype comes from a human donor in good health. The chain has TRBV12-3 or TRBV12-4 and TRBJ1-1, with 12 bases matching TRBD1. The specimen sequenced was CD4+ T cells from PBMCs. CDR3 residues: CASSTGTGGLGGLAFF. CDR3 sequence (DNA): TGTGCCAGCAGCACCGGGACAGGGGGCCTGGGGGGGTTAGCTTTCTTT.